These 5 T cell receptor beta chains were all obtained from the same sample, sequenced in a study of OX40 agonist ivuxolimab in advanced cancers. Method: immunoSEQ multiplex PCR; TCRdb's copy keeps in-frame clones and lacks some. The table shows roughly 80,000 clones, with around 87% occurring only once. The specimen comprised CD4+ or CD8+ T cells sorted from blood, sampled in a trial of the OX40 agonist ivuxolimab. The receptors originated from an adult with an advanced solid tumor such as melanoma, head and neck, liver or kidney cancer.

This clone was seen more than once but under ten times. Written as DNA, the CDR3 is TGCGCCAGCAGCCTGCAGACACCCGCTAACTATGGCTACACCTTC. Translating it yields CASSLQTPANYGYTF. The chain employs TRBV5-1 and TRBJ1-2; no definite D call. Germline V gene sequence: CDR1 SGHRS, CDR2 YFSETQ. The V and J ends lost 4 bases and 0 bases respectively, with 13 bases between them. This CDR3 contains 15 residues.

The sample holds a few counts of this clone. The V and J genes are TRBV7-9 and TRBJ2-5, with D perhaps TRBD1 (5 bases). The CDR3 runs to 13 residues. V was trimmed by 1 base and J by 5 bases, leaving 8 bases between them. Germline values: CDR1 SEHNR, CDR2 FQNEAQ (reference sequence). The CDR3 sequence is CASSLGYRETQYF. In DNA form, the CDR3 reads TGTGCCAGCAGCTTAGGGTACAGGGAGACCCAGTACTTC.

The chain combines TRBV7-3 with TRBJ1-5; D remains ambiguous. V lost 3 bases, J lost 6 bases, and 9 bases lay in between. Germline V gene lookup returns CDR1 SGHTA and CDR2 FQGTGA. CDR3 length: 13 amino acids. The CDR3 nucleotides are TGTGCCAGCAGCTTCGGGGTTGCTCAGCCCCAGCATTTT. It specifies CASSFGVAQPQHF.

J is TRBJ1-2 and V is TRBV5-1; D is uncertain. Germline V gene lookup returns CDR1 SGHRS and CDR2 YFSETQ. The CDR3 consists of 13 residues. The germline V and J ends were trimmed by 2 bases and 0 bases, with 5 bases remaining between them. CDR3 amino acids: CASSFDPNYGYTF. The DNA of the CDR3 is TGCGCCAGCAGCTTCGACCCTAACTATGGCTACACCTTC.

This chain uses TRBV13 with TRBJ2-3; 13 bases are a match to TRBD2. This CDR3 comprises 14 residues. Germline loops: CDR1 PRHDT, CDR2 FYEKMQ (reference sequence). The V and J ends lost 3 bases and 8 bases, in that order; junction bases with no gene match: 2. Here the CDR3 DNA reads TGTGCCAGCAGCTTTCGGACTAGCGGGGGTACGCAGTATTTT. This sequence encodes CASSFRTSGGTQYF.